This T cell receptor (beta chain) originates from a study of Graves' ophthalmopathy and Graves' hyperthyroidism. TCR beta CDR3 regions were amplified from RNA transcripts. RT-PCR was first run with HTBI primers, then multiplex PCR in a second round. A single record per CDR3 protein comes from TCRdb applying MiXCR to the multiplex PCR reads. The sample lists under 250,000 distinct CDR3 sequences; 20% to 25% were seen once. Deletions cut 3 bases from V and 1 base from J, with 9 bases between. This CDR3 is built from 14 residues. CDR1 MNHEY and CDR2 SMNVEV come from the germline V gene (reference sequence). Overall study results and limits: Detected in blood as well were most expanded thyroid clonotypes with frequency above 0.001.

Turning to this clonotype: Antigen unknown.

The sequence was obtained from a woman between 50 and 59 years old with Graves' ophthalmopathy. This sequence joins TRBV27 and TRBJ1-1; the D gene is possibly TRBD1 (5 bases). Sequenced material: peripheral blood. The CDR3 region is CASSFSDTNTEAFF. CDR3 bases: TGTGCCAGCAGTTTTTCGGACACGAACACTGAAGCTTTCTTT.